This TCR beta chain was documented in a study of blood T cell repertoires in COVID-19. The method was immunoSEQ multiplex PCR; TCRdb's version includes in-frame clones alone and lacks a portion of them. The sample includes some 33,000 clones, about 85% of them seen just once. This CDR3 is built from 12 residues. Between the trimmed V and J ends, which lost 2 bases and 5 bases, there was a span of 6 bases. The germline V gene encodes CDR1 LGHDT and CDR2 YNNKEL (reference sequence). Sequencing was performed on peripheral blood. The J gene is TRBJ2-5, the V gene TRBV3-1 (or the pseudogene TRBV3-2), with D uncertain. The origin of this receptor is a human donor in a cohort sampled during active COVID-19. The CDR3 sequence is CASSQSFETQYF. The CDR3 DNA reads as TGTGCCAGCAGCCAATCGTTTGAGACCCAGTACTTC.